The rows below give T cell receptor beta chains drawn from one sample of a study of molecular identifiers for immune sequencing clone quantification. One entry per CDR3 protein, called by TCRdb with MiXCR from the PCR reads. The sample holds about 500,000 distinct CDR3 sequences, about 26% seen once. The sample comprised naive CD8+ T cells from blood, with Jurkat cell RNA spiked in. These receptors were taken from a human donor in good health. Some libraries in this study had Jurkat cell RNA spiked in. Each CDR3 is given with its conserved first and last residue. The order of the fields is clone size, J gene, D gene, V gene, CDR3 DNA, CDR3 protein. D genes are given only for firm matches. A clone size is listed for some rows: how often the clone was seen (once, few, many), or a class if it is expanded.

>.|TRBJ2-1|.|TRBV29-1
TGCAGCGTTGAGGGGGAGAGCTCCTACAATGAGCAGTTCTTC
CSVEGESSYNEQFF
>.|TRBJ2-2|.|TRBV7-9
TGTGCCAGCAGACGGACAGATTTCACCGGGGAGCTGTTTTTT
CASRRTDFTGELFF
>.|TRBJ2-5|.|TRBV30
TGTGCCTGGAAAGCAGCGACCCAGTACTTC
CAWKAATQYF
>few|TRBJ1-3|TRBD1|TRBV5-1
TGCGCCAGCAGCTCCGGGACAGGGGGAATTTCTGGAAACACCATATATTTT
CASSSGTGGISGNTIYF
>.|TRBJ1-1|TRBD1|TRBV10-3
TGTGCCATCACGGACAGGGGGGTACTGACTGAAGCTTTCTTT
CAITDRGVLTEAFF
>once|TRBJ2-7|.|TRBV7-9
TGTGCCACCACCCCCAGGATTCGGGACAACTCCTACGAGCAGTACTTC
CATTPRIRDNSYEQYF
>few|TRBJ1-4|.|TRBV30
TGTGCCTGGAACGGCGCCAATGAAAAACTGTTTTTT
CAWNGANEKLFF
>once|TRBJ2-2|TRBD2|TRBV14
TGTGCCAGCAGCCAAGGACTAGCGGAGGACCTAAGGACCGGGGAGCTGTTTTTT
CASSQGLAEDLRTGELFF
>few|TRBJ2-1|.|TRBV11-3
TGTGCCAGCAGCTTCGGAGGACTGTCCTACAATGAGCAGTTCTTC
CASSFGGLSYNEQFF
>many|TRBJ2-3|.|TRBV11-2
TGTGCCAGCAGCTTAATCCTCACAGATACGCAGTATTTT
CASSLILTDTQYF
>few|TRBJ2-7|.|TRBV7-9
TGTGCCAACCCAAGTTCCTACCTCTACGAGCAGTACTTC
CANPSSYLYEQYF
>.|TRBJ2-5|.|TRBV6-5
TGTGCCAGCAGTTACGTGTCCGGGGGGACCCAGTACTTC
CASSYVSGGTQYF
>.|TRBJ2-7|TRBD2|TRBV7-9
TGTGCCAGCAGCTTAGGACTAGCGGGAGTCTCCTCCTACGAGCAGTACTTC
CASSLGLAGVSSYEQYF
>many|TRBJ1-1|.|TRBV12-3/TRBV12-4
TGTGCCAGCATCGGGACCGTTTGGGGTGAAGCTTTCTTT
CASIGTVWGEAFF
>.|TRBJ2-1|TRBD2|TRBV12-3/TRBV12-4
TGTGCCAGCAGTTCCTCGGGCGGGAGAATTTATGAGCAGTTCTTC
CASSSSGGRIYEQFF
>few|TRBJ2-5|.|TRBV6-5
TGTGCCAGCAGTTCGATAACCAGTGGAGAGACCCAGTACTTC
CASSSITSGETQYF
>.|TRBJ2-7|TRBD1|TRBV7-9
TGTGCCAGCAGCAGCTTAGGTGTACAGGGGGCGCAGGAGCAGTACTTC
CASSSLGVQGAQEQYF
>.|TRBJ2-7|.|TRBV7-9
TGTGCCAGCAGCTTAGCTGGTAGGTGGTACGAGCAGTACTTC
CASSLAGRWYEQYF
>.|TRBJ2-7|TRBD2|TRBV9
TGTGCCAGCAGCCCCAAGGGACTAGCGGAAGAGCAGTACTTC
CASSPKGLAEEQYF
>.|TRBJ2-7|TRBD1|TRBV20-1
TGCAGTGCTAGAGATAGTAGGGGGCGAGTCCACGGGCAGTACTTC
CSARDSRGRVHGQYF
>.|TRBJ1-1|.|TRBV5-1
TGCGCCAGCAGCTTGGCAGGGTACGCTGAAGCTTTCTTT
CASSLAGYAEAFF
>.|TRBJ2-7|.|TRBV14
TGTGCCAGCAGCCAAGATGATCATGTCGGGGTCATGAACTACGAGCAGTACTTC
CASSQDDHVGVMNYEQYF
>few|TRBJ2-1|.|TRBV27
TGTGCCAGCAGTTTACGGAGCAATGAGCAGTTCTTC
CASSLRSNEQFF
>few|TRBJ2-3|TRBD2|TRBV20-1
TGCAGTGCTAGATACTCCCCCCTCCGATTTAGCGGGAATAATCCAGATACGCAGTATTTT
CSARYSPLRFSGNNPDTQYF
>few|TRBJ1-2|.|TRBV4-3
TGCGCCAGCAGCCAAGATCCCCGCCCAGCTAACTATGGCTACACCTTC
CASSQDPRPANYGYTF
>.|TRBJ1-1|.|TRBV10-1
TGCGCCAGCAGCGGGTTGGACACTGAAGCTTTCTTT
CASSGLDTEAFF
>many|TRBJ2-3|.|TRBV28
TGTGCCAGCAGTCCCCTCCCTTTAGTCACAGATACGCAGTATTTT
CASSPLPLVTDTQYF
>many|TRBJ1-1|.|TRBV7-9
TGTGCCAGCAGACACCGGACTGAAGCTTTCTTT
CASRHRTEAFF
>.|TRBJ2-1|.|TRBV6-5
TGTGCCGGCAGTTACTCGAGAGGGGGAGGAAACAATGAGCAGTTCTTC
CAGSYSRGGGNNEQFF
>few|TRBJ1-6|TRBD1|TRBV5-1
TGCGCCAGCAGCCAAACGACAGGGAACTCTTCACCCCTCCACTTT
CASSQTTGNSSPLHF
>.|TRBJ1-3|.|TRBV4-3
TGCGCCAGCAGCCGAGATCCAGCGAGCTCTGGAAACACCATATATTTT
CASSRDPASSGNTIYF